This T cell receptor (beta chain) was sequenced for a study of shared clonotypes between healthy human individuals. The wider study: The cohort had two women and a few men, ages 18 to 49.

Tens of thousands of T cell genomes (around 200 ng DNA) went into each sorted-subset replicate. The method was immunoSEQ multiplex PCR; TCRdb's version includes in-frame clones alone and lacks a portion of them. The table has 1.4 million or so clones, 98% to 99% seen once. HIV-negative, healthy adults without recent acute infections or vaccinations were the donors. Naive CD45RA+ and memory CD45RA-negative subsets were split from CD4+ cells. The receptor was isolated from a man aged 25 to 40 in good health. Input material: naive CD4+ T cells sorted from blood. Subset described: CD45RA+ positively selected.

The CDR3 bases are TGTGCCAGCAGCTTAGGCCCAGTCAATGAGCAGTTCTTC. Its translation: CASSLGPVNEQFF. The chain links TRBV7-2 to TRBJ2-1; D gene uncertain. The V end lost 1 base, the J end lost 6 bases, and 7 bases lay between the germline ends. Germline V gene data show CDR1 as SGHTA and CDR2 as FQGNSA. This CDR3 region has 13 residues.